This entry lists 23 T cell receptor beta chains sequenced from one sample in a study of cytomegalovirus exposure and HLA in healthy donors. PCR primers comprised 60 Vbeta and 13 Jbeta primers. Profiling relied on immunoSEQ multiplex PCR, and the TCRdb table lists in-frame clones only, not all of them. In the table there are about 160,000 clones, roughly four fifths of which are singletons. The sample comprised PBMCs. Receptors originate from a man in his forties in good health and CMV-seronegative.

This clone was counted a few times. This chain uses TRBV7-2 with TRBJ2-1; 7 nucleotides line up with TRBD2. Per germline, CDR1 SGHTA and CDR2 FQGNSA. The CDR3 consists of 16 residues. V was clipped by 5 bases and J by 0 bases; unmatched bases: 7. The CDR3 loop is CASSPWGDYSYNEQFF. The CDR3 DNA sequence: TGTGCCAGCAGCCCCTGGGGGGACTACTCCTACAATGAGCAGTTCTTC. The full variable domain, in which reference TRBV7-2 and TRBJ2-1 provide the parts outside the CDR3, is GAGVSQSPSNKVTEKGKDVELRCDPISGHTALYWYRQSLGQGLEFLIYFQGNSAPDKSGLPSDRFSAERTGGSVSTLTIQRTQQEDSAVYLCASSPWGDYSYNEQFFGPGTRLTVL.

A remark on this clone: This CDR3 is also generated by other DNA sequences in the sample. The genes are TRBV9 and TRBJ1-1, with 8 positions matching TRBD1. J gave up 1 base and V 2 bases, and 1 base lay outside the gene matches. Looked up from germline, CDR1 is SGDLS and CDR2 is YYNGEE. This CDR3 spans 14 amino acids. The DNA for the CDR3 is TGTGCCAGCAGCGTTACAGGGGGGAACACTGAAGCTTTCTTT. Amino acids: CASSVTGGNTEAFF.

The CDR3 spells CASSVGEGWNEQFF. CDR3 in DNA: TGTGCCAGCAGCGTAGGAGAGGGTTGGAATGAGCAGTTCTTC. The chain combines TRBV9 with TRBJ2-1; D might be TRBD2 (5 bases). V was trimmed by 0 bases and J by 7 bases, leaving 11 bases between them. Germline CDR1 and CDR2: SGDLS and YYNGEE. There are 14 residues in the CDR3.

This clone was found once. The V gene is TRBV7-9, the J gene TRBJ1-1; 11 bases line up with TRBD1. J lost 11 bases, V lost 8 bases, and 7 bases had no gene match. The CDR3 has 12 amino acids. Germline lookup yields CDR1 SEHNR and CDR2 FQNEAQ (reference sequence). CDR3 nucleotides: TGTGCCAGCGGACAGGGGGCTTCATCGGCTTTCTTT. Its translation: CASGQGASSAFF.

This clone was seen just once. This chain joins TRBV7-9 and TRBJ2-2, with a weak D call TRBD2 (6 bases). Germline V gene lookup returns CDR1 SEHNR and CDR2 FQNEAQ (reference sequence). V lost 2 bases, J lost 4 bases, and 11 bases lay in between. The CDR3 has 15 residues. CDR3 loop: CASSLPRESTGELFF. In DNA, the CDR3 is TGTGCCAGCAGCTTACCCCGGGAGAGCACCGGGGAGCTGTTTTTT.

V and J are TRBV18 and TRBJ2-5; D possibly corresponds to TRBD1 (5 bases). Germline CDR1 KGHSH, CDR2 LQKENI. Between the trimmed V and J ends, which lost 2 bases and 5 bases, there was a span of 15 bases. This CDR3 is built from 15 residues. CDR3 protein: CASSPRSKGLETQYF. In DNA form, the CDR3 reads TGTGCCAGCTCACCAAGGTCTAAGGGGCTGGAGACCCAGTACTTC.

This sequence joins TRBV19 and TRBJ2-2, with a weak D call TRBD1 (6 bases). V lost 7 bases to trimming and J lost 1 base, with 10 bases between them. In germline, CDR1 is LNHDA, CDR2 SQIVND (reference sequence). The CDR3 has 14 residues. The CDR3 coding sequence is TGTGCCAGTAAGGAACAGGGGAACACCGGGGAGCTGTTTTTT. This sequence encodes CASKEQGNTGELFF.

The rearrangement joins TRBV27 to TRBJ1-5; D call uncertain. V lost 4 bases and J 0 bases, leaving 10 bases between the germline ends. CDR3 length equals 15 residues. CDR1 is MNHEY and CDR2 is SMNVEV in the germline V gene (reference sequence). CDR3 loop: CASSSTQVSNQPQHF. For the CDR3, the DNA is TGTGCCAGCAGTTCCACGCAGGTTAGCAATCAGCCCCAGCATTTT.

This chain links TRBV6-6 with TRBJ1-2; 8 bases map to TRBD1. Per germline, CDR1 MNHNY and CDR2 SVGAGI (reference sequence). CDR3 length equals 13 residues. The V segment lost 0 bases and the J segment 8 bases; nucleotides outside the gene matches: 2. The CDR3, as DNA: TGTGCCAGCAGTTACTCGACAGGGGAGGGCTACACCTTC. It is translated as CASSYSTGEGYTF.

V is TRBV19 and J is TRBJ1-4; 8 bases line up with TRBD1. Trimming cost V 5 bases and J 7 bases; bases outside gene matches: 3. Germline values: CDR1 LNHDA, CDR2 SQIVND (reference sequence). CDR3 length: 13 residues. CDR3 protein: CASSDRGGEKLFF. CDR3 sequence (DNA): TGTGCCAGTAGTGACAGGGGTGGTGAAAAACTGTTTTTT.

A note on this clone: Its ends do not fully match the called genes, so a read error is possible. The chain combines TRBV27 with TRBJ2-6; a weak D match, TRBD2 (6 bases). Germline V gene lookup returns CDR1 MNHEY and CDR2 SMNVEV (reference sequence). This CDR3 has 16 residues. The CDR3 nucleotides are TGTGCCAGCAGGGGACTGGGAGTCTCTGGGGCCAACGGCCTGACTTTC. Its protein product is CASRGLGVSGANGLTF. Combining the CDR3 with reference TRBV27 and TRBJ2-6 gives the whole variable domain EAQVTQNPRYLITVTGKKLTVTCSQNMNHEYMSWYRQDPGLGLRQIYYSMNVEVTDKGDVPEGYKVSRKEKRNFPLILESPSPNQTSLYFCASRGLGVSGANGLTFGAGSRLTVL.

This rearrangement joins TRBV6-1 to TRBJ2-7, with TRBD2 identical over 7 bases. Germline V lookup: CDR1 MNHNS, CDR2 SASEGT. Germline trimming cut 5 bases from V and 6 bases from J; bases unmatched to any gene: 10. The CDR3 contains 14 residues. The CDR3 nucleotides are TGTGCCAGCAGTTTCCTCTCTACGGGGGGCGAGCAGTACGTC. This codes for CASSFLSTGGEQYV.

The V gene is TRBV5-1, the J gene TRBJ2-1, with TRBD2 as a possible D gene (5 bases). The CDR3 covers 13 residues. Germline loops: CDR1 SGHRS, CDR2 YFSETQ. The V and J ends lost 0 bases and 7 bases respectively, with 8 bases between them. CDR3 coding DNA: TGCGCCAGCAGCTTGGTTGAGGGAAATGAGCAGTTCTTC. As protein: CASSLVEGNEQFF.

The J gene is TRBJ2-1, the V gene TRBV6-1; 7 nucleotides align to TRBD2. There are 17 residues in the CDR3. Germline CDR1 and CDR2: MNHNS and SASEGT. The trim removed 4 bases at V and 0 bases at J, leaving 9 bases unmatched. The CDR3 nucleotides read TGTGCCAGCAGTGCATCTCCCCGCGGGAGCTCCTACAATGAGCAGTTCTTC. This translates into CASSASPRGSSYNEQFF.

In DNA, the CDR3 is TGTGCCAGCAGCGTATCAGGGGCCGGGAACACTGAAGCTTTCTTT. Its protein is CASSVSGAGNTEAFF. V gene TRBV6-5 combines with J gene TRBJ1-1; weak D call: TRBD1 (6 bases). CDR1 and CDR2 from the germline V gene are MNHEY and SVGAGI. V lost 6 bases and J lost 1, with 15 bases in between. This CDR3 is built from 15 residues.

The chain carries TRBV5-8 and TRBJ2-4; a possible D gene is TRBD2 (6 bases). CDR1 and CDR2 from the germline V gene are SGHTS and YDEGEE. With 1 base removed from V and 8 bases from J, the gap between germline ends came to 13 bases. The CDR3 runs to 14 residues. The CDR3 spells CASSLIAAFDIQYF. Here the CDR3 DNA reads TGTGCCAGCAGCTTGATAGCGGCCTTCGACATTCAGTACTTC.

This chain links TRBV10-1 with TRBJ2-3; no firm D call. V gave up 6 bases and J gave up 1 base, with 8 bases separating them. The germline gives CDR1 WNHNN, CDR2 SYGVQD (reference sequence). This CDR3 region has 13 residues. CDR3 residues: CASSFFGTDTQYF. For the CDR3, the DNA is TGCGCCAGCAGCTTTTTCGGCACAGATACGCAGTATTTT.

This chain joins TRBV5-4 and TRBJ1-1; 7 bases are a match to TRBD1. Germline CDR1 reads SGHNT; CDR2 reads YYREEE (reference sequence). The CDR3 sequence is 16 residues long. Trimming at V came to 0 bases and at J to 3 bases, leaving 8 bases not matched to a gene. The CDR3 coding sequence is TGTGCCAGCAGCTTGGGTTCCAGACAGGGCGACACTGAAGCTTTCTTT. Protein sequence: CASSLGSRQGDTEAFF.

A note on this clone: Sequence at one end of the junction differs from germline and may be a read error. Within the sample, other DNA sequences also encode this same CDR3. This chain links TRBV6-1 with TRBJ2-3; 9 bases match TRBD1. The CDR3 contains 14 residues. Germline V gene sequence: CDR1 MNHNS, CDR2 SASEGT. CDR3 protein: CASADRGWTDTQYF. CDR3 in DNA: TGTGCCAGCGCTGACAGGGGGTGGACAGATACACAGTATTTT.

This chain uses TRBV5-1 with TRBJ2-3; 7 bases agree with TRBD1. This CDR3 has 18 residues. Germline assignment: CDR1 SGHRS and CDR2 YFSETQ. V gave up 4 bases and J gave up 4 bases; unmatched junction bases: 18. Here the CDR3 DNA reads TGCGCCAGCAGCCCGACCACAGGGGAAGCACACCTCTCAGATACGCAGTATTTT. This translates into CASSPTTGEAHLSDTQYF. Variable domain in full (rest from reference TRBV5-1 and TRBJ2-3): KAGVTQTPRYLIKTRGQQVTLSCSPISGHRSVSWYQQTPGQGLQFLFEYFSETQRNKGNFPGRFSGRQFSNSRSEMNVSTLELGDSALYLCASSPTTGEAHLSDTQYFGPGTRLTVL.

This sequence joins TRBV18 and TRBJ2-3; D may be TRBD2 (6 bases). Deletions cut 2 bases from V and 0 bases from J, with 12 bases between. Germline-derived CDR1 and CDR2 are KGHSH and LQKENI. The CDR3 is 16 residues long. The CDR3 protein is CASSPGLSGSTDTQYF. The CDR3 nucleotides are TGTGCCAGCTCACCAGGGCTAAGCGGGAGCACAGATACGCAGTATTTT.

This chain uses TRBV28 with TRBJ2-5, with 12 bases lining up with TRBD1. CDR3 length: 16 residues. The germline gives CDR1 MDHEN, CDR2 SYDVKM. J lost 4 bases, V lost 5 bases, and 8 bases had no gene match. The CDR3 DNA reads TGTGCCAGCAGTGAAACCGGGACAGGGGGCCGAGAGACCCAGTACTTC. Residues: CASSETGTGGRETQYF.

This clone is a singleton in its sample. The chain joins TRBV7-3 to TRBJ2-5; weak D call: TRBD2 (6 bases). V lost 1 base and J 4 bases, leaving 13 bases between the germline ends. CDR3 length: 15 amino acids. Germline lookup yields CDR1 SGHTA and CDR2 FQGTGA. Here the CDR3 DNA reads TGTGCCAGCAGCTTAAGCAGGGCGGGGTTAGAGACCCAGTACTTC. It is translated as CASSLSRAGLETQYF.